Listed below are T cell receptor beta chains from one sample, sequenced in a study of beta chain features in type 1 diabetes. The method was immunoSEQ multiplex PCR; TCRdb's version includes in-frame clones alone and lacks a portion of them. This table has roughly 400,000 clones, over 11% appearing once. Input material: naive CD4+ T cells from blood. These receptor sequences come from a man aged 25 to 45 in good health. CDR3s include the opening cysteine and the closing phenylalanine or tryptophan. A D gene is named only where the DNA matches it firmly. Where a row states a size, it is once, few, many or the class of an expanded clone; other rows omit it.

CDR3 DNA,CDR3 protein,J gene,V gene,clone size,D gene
TGTGCCAGCAGCTTGAGACAGATGAACACTGAAGCTTTCTTT,CASSLRQMNTEAFF,TRBJ1-1,TRBV5-4,few,.
TGCGCCAGCAGGCCCCCGGGGAGGTCGGCCAAACAGACCCAGTACTTC,CASRPPGRSAKQTQYF,TRBJ2-5,TRBV4-1,.,.
TGTGCCAGCAGCACAGGGCCCAGCTCCTACGAGCAGTACTTC,CASSTGPSSYEQYF,TRBJ2-7,TRBV9,.,.
TGTGCCAGCAGTTACCCTGGACTAGCGGGAGACCAGTTCTTC,CASSYPGLAGDQFF,TRBJ2-1,TRBV6-5,few,TRBD2
TGTGCCTGGAGTCAACGAGGGAACGATGGCTACACCTTC,CAWSQRGNDGYTF,TRBJ1-2,TRBV30,few,.
TGCAGCGTTTCGAAGAGCGGGAGTAGAATAGATACGCAGTATTTT,CSVSKSGSRIDTQYF,TRBJ2-3,TRBV29-1,.,TRBD2
TGCGCCAGCAGCCAACAAACCGTGGGTGTTGCCAAAAACATTCAGTACTTC,CASSQQTVGVAKNIQYF,TRBJ2-4,TRBV4-3,few,.
TGTGCCAGCCAACTAGTTTTCGATGAGCAGTTCTTC,CASQLVFDEQFF,TRBJ2-1,TRBV7-2,few,.
TGTGCCACCGCGACAGGGGCCCTCAGCTCCTACAATGAGCAGTTCTTC,CATATGALSSYNEQFF,TRBJ2-1,TRBV11-3,.,TRBD1
TGTGCCAGCTTCCGGGGCTCTGGAAACACCATATATTTT,CASFRGSGNTIYF,TRBJ1-3,TRBV2,few,.
TGTGCCAGCAGCGTAGGGACCCAGCAGTTCTTC,CASSVGTQQFF,TRBJ2-1,TRBV9,.,.
TGCGCCAGCAGCCAAGATCTGACGGGAGGCACTGAAGCTTTCTTT,CASSQDLTGGTEAFF,TRBJ1-1,TRBV4-3,few,.
TGTGCCAGCAGCCAAGGACTAGCGGGGTACAATGAGCAGTTCTTC,CASSQGLAGYNEQFF,TRBJ2-1,TRBV11-2,few,TRBD2
TGTGCCAGCAGCGGGCCGTTGGGCACAGATACGCAGTATTTT,CASSGPLGTDTQYF,TRBJ2-3,TRBV25-1,few,.
TGTGCCAGCAGCGTAGGTGTGGGGACCGGGGAGCTGTTTTTT,CASSVGVGTGELFF,TRBJ2-2,TRBV9,.,.
TGCGCCAGCAGCTCGCAGGGGTGGACTGAAGCTTTCTTT,CASSSQGWTEAFF,TRBJ1-1,TRBV5-1,few,.
TGTGCCTGGAGTGGCGCAGGCGATGAGCCCCAGCATTTT,CAWSGAGDEPQHF,TRBJ1-5,TRBV30,few,.
TGCAGCGTTGTGGGAGCACATGGCTACACCTTC,CSVVGAHGYTF,TRBJ1-2,TRBV29-1,many,.
TGCGCCAGCAGCTTATCCCCAGGAGGAAACTACGAGCAGTACTTC,CASSLSPGGNYEQYF,TRBJ2-7,TRBV5-1,.,.
TGTGCCAGCAGCCAAGATCGGGCTAGCGGTCCGGGGGATACGCAGTATTTT,CASSQDRASGPGDTQYF,TRBJ2-3,TRBV14,few,TRBD2
TGTGCCAGCAGCTTAGTGGGACTAGCGATCACAGATACGCAGTATTTT,CASSLVGLAITDTQYF,TRBJ2-3,TRBV7-2,few,TRBD2
TGTGCCATCAGTGGGCGGGAGAGCACAGATACGCAGTATTTT,CAISGRESTDTQYF,TRBJ2-3,TRBV10-3,.,TRBD2
TGCGCCAGCAGCGTGCATGAAGGTACGCAGTATTTT,CASSVHEGTQYF,TRBJ2-3,TRBV4-1,.,.
TGTGCTAGCAGCTTAGCCCCGGGCCGAGGATCGAACACCGGGGAGCTGTTTTTT,CASSLAPGRGSNTGELFF,TRBJ2-2,TRBV7-7,.,.
TGTGCCAGCAGCATTCGACAGGGTCCCCAGTACTTC,CASSIRQGPQYF,TRBJ2-5,TRBV7-2,.,TRBD1
TGTGCCAGCAGCCGTTCCGGGCCCCGTGGCTACACCTTC,CASSRSGPRGYTF,TRBJ1-2,TRBV7-2,few,.
TGCAGCGTGGGAGACAGGGCAAACACTGAAGCTTTCTTT,CSVGDRANTEAFF,TRBJ1-1,TRBV29-1,.,TRBD1
TGCGCCAGCAGCTTCGGGGAGACCCAGTACTTC,CASSFGETQYF,TRBJ2-5,TRBV5-1,.,.
TGCGCCAGCAGCCAATCATTAGGGTACTCTGGAAACACCATATATTTT,CASSQSLGYSGNTIYF,TRBJ1-3,TRBV4-3,.,.
TGTGCCAGCAGGTTACAGGGGGCGATTACCGGGGAGCTGTTTTTT,CASRLQGAITGELFF,TRBJ2-2,TRBV2,.,TRBD1
TGCGCCAGCAGCCAAGTGCTAGCTACTGCCTCAGATACGCAGTATTTT,CASSQVLATASDTQYF,TRBJ2-3,TRBV4-3,.,.
TGTGCCAGCAGCGCAAACCAAGAGACCCAGTACTTC,CASSANQETQYF,TRBJ2-5,TRBV9,once,.
TGTGCCAGCAGCGTCTCTCCATCTGGAGATACGCAGTATTTT,CASSVSPSGDTQYF,TRBJ2-3,TRBV9,few,.
TGTGCCAGCAGCGCCACGAGCTCCTACAATGAGCAGTTCTTC,CASSATSSYNEQFF,TRBJ2-1,TRBV9,.,.
TGCGCCAGCAGTTGGACAGATACGCAGTATTTT,CASSWTDTQYF,TRBJ2-3,TRBV5-1,few,.
TGCGCCAGCAGCCGAAGGGAACAAGAGACCCAGTACTTC,CASSRREQETQYF,TRBJ2-5,TRBV4-3,few,.
TGTGCCAGCAGTTACTCGACAAGGAGGAACACTGAAGCTTTCTTT,CASSYSTRRNTEAFF,TRBJ1-1,TRBV6-5,.,.
TGTGCCAGCAGCTTTTCTAGCGGTAGCTCCTACAATGAGCAGTTCTTC,CASSFSSGSSYNEQFF,TRBJ2-1,TRBV7-2,.,TRBD2
TGTGCCAGCAGCTTAGTGAGACTAGTAGGTTCCTACAATGAGCAGTTCTTC,CASSLVRLVGSYNEQFF,TRBJ2-1,TRBV11-2,.,.
TGCGCCAGCGTGACAGGGGGGACCCAGTACTTC,CASVTGGTQYF,TRBJ2-5,TRBV5-1,few,TRBD1
TGTGCCAGCAGACCGACAGGGCTTTTTGAAAAACTGTTTTTT,CASRPTGLFEKLFF,TRBJ1-4,TRBV25-1,.,TRBD1